Included here is one T cell receptor beta chain sequence, with context. Its antigen is unknown. The sample originates from a study of T-cell memory formation after mild COVID-19. Overall study findings and caveats: Pre-infection memory showed some responding clones, and this suggested that cross-reactive memory joined. Balance between CD4 and CD8 was seen in clones contracting day 15 to 85, and a CD4+ lean was seen in later expanders. Proof of SARS-CoV-2 specificity was absent for the second-wave clones that crested on day 37.

Using constant-segment primers, 5'RACE produced TCR alpha and TCR beta cDNA libraries carrying sample barcodes and UMIs. One entry per CDR3 protein, called by TCRdb with MiXCR from the 5' RACE reads. Among about 410,000 distinct CDR3 sequences listed, approximately 19% were seen once. Looked up from germline, CDR1 is MNHEY and CDR2 is SMNVEV (reference sequence). With 2 bases clipped from V and 5 bases from J, the junction kept 3 bases outside the gene matches. The CDR3 extends over 14 amino acids. The chain couples TRBV27 to TRBJ2-4; 7 bases agree with TRBD2. The specimen sequenced was PBMCs or a T cell subset sorted from them (not recorded which). This clonotype was obtained from a man between 18 and 29 years old who had mild COVID-19 (a few samples of this study predate the infection). Cell type and time point are not known. For the CDR3, the DNA is TGTGCCAGCAGTTTAGCCAGCGGGGAAAACATTCAGTACTTC. Its protein is CASSLASGENIQYF.